This TCR beta chain appears in the sequencing data of a study of PD-L1 blockade in urothelial cancer. Study summary: In the patient group, about 90% of the roughly 29 were males with bladder-origin urothelial cancer. Study-level findings and limits: Better survival was predicted by below-median pretreatment blood TCR clonality.

Concerning this clone: Antigen: not known.

The authors spiked synthetic TCR analog templates into each PCR. Sequenced by immunoSEQ multiplex PCR; TCRdb stores in-frame clones only, minus some. The sample has 60,000 to 75,000 clones; about 83% are singletons. Time point given: pretreatment peripheral blood. Locally advanced or metastatic urothelial carcinoma affected all patients. Trimming took off 4 bases at V and 4 bases at J, with 13 bases between the two ends. Germline CDR1 is SNHLY and CDR2 is FYNNEI. The CDR3 extends over 14 amino acids. The sequence derives from a woman in her 70s with urothelial cancer. The sample consisted of PBMCs, taken around atezolizumab (anti-PD-L1) treatment. This rearrangement joins TRBV2 to TRBJ1-1; D call uncertain. The CDR3 DNA reads TGTGCCAGCAGTGTGATGGAACGGGGCACTGAAGCTTTCTTT. This sequence encodes CASSVMERGTEAFF.